This T cell receptor (beta chain) originates from a study of cytotoxic CD8 clonotypes in ibrutinib-treated CLL. About the study: Averaging across samples gave 255,043 productive templates and approximately 92,000 productive rearrangements. General study points: Public clonotypes were uncommon and contracted or stayed stable on treatment.

On this clone itself: Antigen unknown.

Profiling relied on immunoSEQ multiplex PCR, and the TCRdb table lists in-frame clones only, not all of them. This table holds 100,000 to 150,000 clones, 75% to 90% found once. The sequences come from PBMCs, collected after 24 months of ibrutinib treatment. The receptor's source is a human donor with chronic lymphocytic leukemia.

In nucleotides, the CDR3 is TGTGCCTGGATTAGGGCTGGGGGTGAGCAGTTCTTC. It specifies CAWIRAGGEQFF. The chain employs TRBV30 and TRBJ2-1, with D perhaps being TRBD1 or TRBD2 (5 bases each). The V end lost 4 bases, the J end lost 9 bases, and 13 bases lay between the germline ends. The CDR3 sequence is 12 residues long. Germline loops: CDR1 GTSNPN, CDR2 SVGIG (reference sequence).